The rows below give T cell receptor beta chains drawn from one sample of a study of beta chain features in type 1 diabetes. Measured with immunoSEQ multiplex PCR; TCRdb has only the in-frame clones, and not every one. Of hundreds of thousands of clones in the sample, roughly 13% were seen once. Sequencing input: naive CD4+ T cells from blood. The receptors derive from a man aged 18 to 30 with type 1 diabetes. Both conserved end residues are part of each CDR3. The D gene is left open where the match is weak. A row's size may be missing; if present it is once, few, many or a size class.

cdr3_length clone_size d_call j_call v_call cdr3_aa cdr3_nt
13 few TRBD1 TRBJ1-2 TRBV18 CASSGQGETGYTF TGTGCCAGCTCCGGACAGGGGGAAACTGGCTACACCTTC
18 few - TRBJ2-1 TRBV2 CASSEWVGFSELEGEQFF TGTGCCAGCAGTGAATGGGTGGGGTTTTCGGAGCTCGAGGGTGAGCAGTTCTTC
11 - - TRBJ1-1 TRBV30 CAGARGAEAFF TGTGCCGGAGCGAGGGGCGCTGAAGCTTTCTTT
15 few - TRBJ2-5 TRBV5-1 CASSLDGPIQETQYF TGCGCCAGCAGCTTGGACGGGCCTATCCAAGAGACCCAGTACTTC
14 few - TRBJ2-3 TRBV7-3 CASSRNGFTDTQYF TGTGCCAGCAGCAGAAACGGCTTCACAGATACGCAGTATTTT
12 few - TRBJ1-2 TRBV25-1 CASSEGGYGYTF TGTGCCAGCAGTGAAGGGGGTTATGGCTACACCTTC
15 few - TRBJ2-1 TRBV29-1 CSASRGADSYNEQFF TGCAGCGCAAGCCGGGGGGCAGATTCCTACAATGAGCAGTTCTTC
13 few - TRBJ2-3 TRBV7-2 CASSLAWADTQYF TGTGCCAGCAGCTTAGCGTGGGCAGATACGCAGTATTTT
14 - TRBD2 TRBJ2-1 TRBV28 CASFPRGGHVEQFF TGTGCCAGCTTCCCACGCGGGGGGCACGTTGAGCAGTTCTTC
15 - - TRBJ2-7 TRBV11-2 CASSPTRLPGPEQYF TGTGCCAGCAGTCCGACTAGGCTACCGGGGCCAGAGCAGTACTTC
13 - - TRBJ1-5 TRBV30 CAWSLGGNQPQHF TGTGCCTGGAGTTTAGGGGGTAATCAGCCCCAGCATTTT
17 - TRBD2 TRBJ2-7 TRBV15 CATSRGSTSGGPSEQYF TGTGCCACCAGCAGAGGATCAACTAGCGGGGGGCCGAGCGAGCAGTACTTC
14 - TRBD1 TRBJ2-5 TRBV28 CASSHPRDRGTQYF TGTGCCAGCAGCCACCCACGGGACAGGGGGACCCAGTACTTC
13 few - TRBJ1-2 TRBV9 CASSNGPLGGYTF TGTGCCAGCAGCAACGGGCCCCTCGGGGGCTACACCTTC
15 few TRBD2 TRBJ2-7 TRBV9 CASSRSGGAPYEQYF TGTGCCAGCAGCAGAAGCGGGGGGGCTCCCTACGAGCAGTACTTC
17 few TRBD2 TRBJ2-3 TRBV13 CASSLALAVSTTDTQYF TGTGCCAGCAGCTTAGCTCTAGCGGTTAGCACTACAGATACGCAGTATTTT